Below are 8 T cell receptor beta chains sequenced from a single sample in a study of spatial heterogeneity in lung cancer. Time point meaning: blood at routine non-recurrence follow-up after resection. Material for sequencing was whole RNA from tumor, nontumor lung or frozen PBMC, left unsorted. From the 5' RACE reads, TCRdb called clonotypes with MiXCR, one entry per CDR3 protein. The sample lists more than 25,000 distinct CDR3 sequences, around 6% occurring once. Sequencing used PBMCs, obtained at follow-up. The source of these receptors is a male donor with early-stage non-small cell lung cancer.

This clonotype was recorded many times. V is TRBV27 and J is TRBJ2-5; TRBD2 might be the D (5 bases). Germline CDR1 MNHEY, CDR2 SMNVEV (reference sequence). Trimming shortened V by 5 bases and J by 5 bases, and 6 bases separated the two germline ends. CDR3 length: 11 residues. CDR3 protein: CASSPGETQYF. The DNA for the CDR3 is TGTGCCAGCAGTCCGGGGGAGACCCAGTACTTC.

In its sample, this clonotype was seen a few times. The chain joins TRBV6-5 to TRBJ2-6; no firm D call. Germline CDR1 MNHEY, CDR2 SVGAGI. The CDR3 has 15 residues. Trimming left V 6 bases short and J 0 bases short, with 9 bases between. The CDR3 loop reads CASSAHRSGANVLTF. CDR3 coding DNA: TGTGCCAGCAGCGCTCACCGCTCTGGGGCCAACGTCCTGACTTTC.

The chain links TRBV24-1 to TRBJ1-2; D perhaps matches TRBD1 (5 bases). From germline, CDR1 is KGHDR and CDR2 SFDVKD. This CDR3 has 13 residues. The V gene lost 4 bases and the J gene lost 4 bases, with 9 bases spanning the gap. In nucleotides, the CDR3 is TGTGCCACCAGTGAGGGGGGAGTCTATGGCTACACCTTC. This sequence encodes CATSEGGVYGYTF.

This clonotype was recorded at least ten times. The rearrangement links TRBV12-3 or TRBV12-4 to TRBJ1-1; D gene uncertain. V lost 7 bases, J lost 1 base, and 16 bases lay in between. The CDR3 has 15 amino acids. The CDR3 sequence: CASKDSHRRNTEAFF. The CDR3 DNA reads as TGTGCCAGCAAGGATTCGCACAGAAGGAACACTGAAGCTTTCTTT.

CDR3: CASTRGVDYEQYF. For the CDR3, the DNA is TGTGCCAGCACGAGGGGAGTCGACTACGAGCAGTACTTC. The chain carries TRBV12-3 or TRBV12-4 and TRBJ2-7; the D call may be TRBD1 or TRBD2 (5 bases each). The V end was cut by 7 bases, the J end by 3 bases, with 13 bases between. The CDR3 has 13 amino acids.

This clonotype was seen ten or more times. V usage is TRBV11-3 and J usage is TRBJ2-1; 11 nucleotides agree with TRBD2. The J segment lost 2 bases and the V segment lost 6 bases, leaving 3 bases of the junction unmatched. Germline-derived CDR1 and CDR2 are SGHNT and YENEEA. This CDR3 has 15 residues. The DNA of the CDR3 is TGTGCCAGCAGAATGACTAGCGGGACCTACAATGAGCAGTTCTTC. It codes for CASRMTSGTYNEQFF.

This clonotype appeared many times. This chain connects TRBV20-1 to TRBJ2-1; 7 nucleotides align to TRBD1. CDR1 and CDR2 (germline): DFQATT, SNEGSKA (reference sequence). The CDR3 consists of 15 residues. V gave up 6 bases and J gave up 3 bases; unmatched junction bases: 11. The CDR3 DNA reads as TGCAGTGCCCAACAGGGGAGCGTTATCTACAATGAGCAGTTCTTC. Translating gives CSAQQGSVIYNEQFF.

The chain joins TRBV20-1 to TRBJ1-3; no firm D call. CDR3 size: 16 residues. Trimming stripped 1 base from V and 4 bases from J, with 17 bases between. Germline values: CDR1 DFQATT, CDR2 SNEGSKA (reference sequence). The CDR3 loop is CSARVPGSLLGNTIYF. Written as DNA, the CDR3 is TGCAGTGCTAGAGTCCCGGGTTCACTTCTCGGAAACACCATATATTTT.